Sequencing of this T cell receptor (beta chain) was carried out in a study of spatial heterogeneity in lung cancer. Germline CDR1 SNHLY, CDR2 FYNNEI. The CDR3 loop spans 15 amino acids. V was trimmed by 7 bases and J by 2 bases, leaving 17 bases between them. The study, taken as a whole, reports: In tumors, expanded intratumoral alpha and beta TCR counts tracked mutation counts. Around 7% of tumor T cells for alpha chains and about 12% for beta chains were estimated to be covered.

Described time point: sample taken at primary tumor resection. The donors were 72 patients with non-small cell lung cancer that was early-stage and untreated. Unsorted samples of tumor, nontumor lung or frozen PBMC had their whole RNA sequenced. In this sample, this clonotype turned up many times. Its antigen is undetermined. Each CDR3 protein is one row after TCRdb ran MiXCR on the 5' RACE reads. The sample carries about 7,000 distinct CDR3 sequences, roughly 15% recorded once. This receptor was identified in a male donor with early-stage non-small cell lung cancer. The sample here was lung tumor tissue, taken at surgery. V usage is TRBV2 and J usage is TRBJ2-5; perhaps TRBD1 as D (6 bases). The CDR3: CASTYDRPTQETQYF. Here the CDR3 DNA reads TGTGCCAGCACCTACGACAGGCCTACTCAAGAGACCCAGTACTTC.